One sample yielded the 32 T cell receptor beta chains listed below, sequenced in a study of T-cell memory formation after mild COVID-19. TCRdb reprocessed the 5' RACE reads via MiXCR and lists one record per CDR3 protein. The data hold more than 200,000 distinct CDR3 sequences, with about 16% observed a single time. Specimen: PBMCs or a T cell subset sorted from them (not recorded which). These receptors came from a man aged 18 to 29 who had mild COVID-19 (a few samples of this study predate the infection). Cell type and time point are not known.

This chain uses TRBV5-4 with TRBJ2-5; TRBD1 agrees at 8 bases. Germline assignment: CDR1 SGHNT and CDR2 YYREEE (reference sequence). V was pared by 4 bases and J by 4 bases, with 9 bases of the junction left unmatched. The CDR3 contains 15 residues. For the CDR3, the DNA is TGTGCCAGCAGCACAAAAAGACAGGGGTTAGAGACCCAGTACTTC. Translation: CASSTKRQGLETQYF.

The genes are TRBV9 and TRBJ2-6; the D call may be TRBD1 or TRBD2 (5 bases each). The CDR3 has 19 residues. Germline CDR1 is SGDLS and CDR2 is YYNGEE. Trimming pared 3 bases from V and 0 bases from J, leaving 19 bases between. This CDR3 reads CASSAPSGPDRSGANVLTF. The CDR3 bases are TGTGCCAGCAGCGCCCCCTCGGGGCCCGATCGCTCTGGGGCCAACGTCCTGACTTTC. The full variable domain, completed using reference TRBV9 and TRBJ2-6, is DSGVTQTPKHLITATGQRVTLRCSPRSGDLSVYWYQQSLDQGLQFLIQYYNGEERAKGNILERFSAQQFPDLHSELNLSSLELGDSALYFCASSAPSGPDRSGANVLTFGAGSRLTVL.

This clonotype was found a few times. The V and J genes are TRBV9 and TRBJ2-1; TRBD2 is a possible D gene (5 bases). CDR1 is SGDLS and CDR2 is YYNGEE in the germline V gene. Trimming removed 3 bases at V and 7 bases at J, with 11 bases between. The CDR3 is 13 residues long. The CDR3 here is CASSAIPGNEQFF. The CDR3 bases are TGTGCCAGCAGCGCAATCCCGGGGAATGAGCAGTTCTTC.

This clonotype was seen repeatedly, ten times or more. This chain connects TRBV5-1 to TRBJ2-1; D is uncertain. The CDR3 extends over 15 amino acids. V lost 4 bases and J 8 bases, leaving 19 bases between the germline ends. Germline V gives CDR1 SGHRS, CDR2 YFSETQ. In DNA, the CDR3 is TGCGCCAGCAGCCCTCCTGTGATGACGGTGGATGAGCAGTTCTTC. Its translation: CASSPPVMTVDEQFF.

Ten or more counts support this clonotype. The chain links TRBV4-1 to TRBJ2-2, with D possibly being TRBD2 (6 bases). Germline V lookup: CDR1 MGHRA, CDR2 YSYEKL. The CDR3 contains 13 residues. Trimming cost V 11 bases and J 2 bases, with 12 bases left between them. The CDR3: CASRGLNTGELFF. The CDR3 DNA follows: TGCGCCTCACGGGGACTCAACACCGGGGAGCTGTTTTTT.

The chain combines TRBV5-5 with TRBJ2-3; 8 positions agree with TRBD2. In germline, CDR1 is SGHKS, CDR2 YYEKEE (reference sequence). The CDR3 contains 12 residues. V lost 4 bases and J lost 5; bases outside the gene matches: 0. The CDR3 coding sequence is TGTGCCAGCAGCCGGGGGGGAGATACGCAGTATTTT. Its translation: CASSRGGDTQYF.

CDR3 nucleotide sequence: TGTGCCAGCACCTTCCGCAGGGGGCTAATGGGCTACACCTTC. Residues: CASTFRRGLMGYTF. This sequence joins TRBV6-5 and TRBJ1-2; 8 bases fit TRBD1. This CDR3 is built from 14 residues. The germline gives CDR1 MNHEY, CDR2 SVGAGI. J gave up 8 bases and V 7 bases, and 12 bases lay outside the gene matches.

The V call is TRBV27, the J call TRBJ2-3; possibly TRBD1 or TRBD2 for D (5 bases each). Germline loops: CDR1 MNHEY, CDR2 SMNVEV (reference sequence). The V end lost 2 bases, the J end lost 4 bases, and 16 bases lay between the germline ends. This CDR3 contains 16 residues. CDR3 sequence (DNA): TGTGCCAGCAGTTTACTTAACCAGGGCGGGCCAGATACGCAGTATTTT. Translation gives CASSLLNQGGPDTQYF.

V usage is TRBV7-2 and J usage is TRBJ2-5; D gene uncertain. V was shortened by 7 bases and J by 2 bases, with 8 bases between the two germline ends. From germline, CDR1 is SGHTA and CDR2 FQGNSA. This CDR3 has 12 amino acids. CDR3: CASKRPQETQYF. Here the CDR3 DNA reads TGTGCCAGCAAGCGCCCGCAAGAGACCCAGTACTTC.

The chain links TRBV7-6 to TRBJ2-5; D uncertain. Germline V gene sequence: CDR1 SGHVS, CDR2 FNYEAQ. This CDR3 comprises 14 residues. V lost 3 bases, J lost 5 bases, and 13 bases lay in between. CDR3 region: CASSFGAALETQYF. In DNA form, the CDR3 reads TGTGCCAGCAGCTTCGGCGCAGCCTTGGAGACCCAGTACTTC.

The chain employs TRBV20-1 and TRBJ1-2, with 8 positions matching TRBD1. CDR3 length: 12 amino acids. CDR1 is DFQATT, CDR2 SNEGSKA, per germline (reference sequence). With 6 bases clipped from V and 6 bases from J, the junction kept 6 bases outside the gene matches. The CDR3 nucleotides are TGCAGTGCCCAGACAGGGGTCCATGGCTACACCTTC. Protein: CSAQTGVHGYTF.

The chain joins TRBV15 to TRBJ1-1, with 7 bases lining up with TRBD1. CDR1 and CDR2 from the germline V gene are LNHNV and YYDKDF (reference sequence). This CDR3 is 17 amino acids long. V shed 5 bases and J 5 bases; nucleotides not matched to a gene: 17. CDR3 coding DNA: TGTGCCACCAGCTCCAGGAGACAGGGACCCATTCTTACTGAAGCTTTCTTT. Its protein product is CATSSRRQGPILTEAFF.

This clonotype was found a few times. This rearrangement joins TRBV18 to TRBJ2-2; no definite D call. The germline CDR1 and CDR2 sequences are KGHSH and LQKENI. This CDR3 is built from 13 residues. Trimming removed 5 bases from V and 4 bases from J, with 8 bases in between. CDR3 DNA: TGTGCCAGCTCAGACACTGCCACCGGGGAGCTGTTTTTT. The encoded protein is CASSDTATGELFF. Variable domain in full (rest from reference TRBV18 and TRBJ2-2): NAGVMQNPRHLVRRRGQEARLRCSPMKGHSHVYWYRQLPEEGLKFMVYLQKENIIDESGMPKERFSAEFPKEGPSILRIQQVVRGDSAAYFCASSDTATGELFFGEGSRLTVL.

The chain recombines TRBV4-1 with TRBJ2-7, with TRBD2 identical over 9 bases. Germline values: CDR1 MGHRA, CDR2 YSYEKL. The CDR3 contains 14 residues. Germline trimming cut 3 bases from V and 3 bases from J; bases unmatched to any gene: 3. DNA for the CDR3: TGCGCCAGCAGCCAGGGACTAGCAATCTACGAGCAGTACTTC. As protein: CASSQGLAIYEQYF.

The V gene is TRBV12-3 or TRBV12-4, the J gene TRBJ1-3; possibly TRBD1 for D (5 bases). The length of the CDR3 is 14 residues. The germline V and J ends were trimmed by 5 bases and 2 bases, with 10 bases remaining between them. The CDR3 DNA reads TGTGCCAGCAGTGACCAGGGCGCTGGAAACACCATATATTTT. Its protein product is CASSDQGAGNTIYF.

This chain links TRBV12-3 or TRBV12-4 with TRBJ2-1, with a tentative D call TRBD2 (7 bases). CDR3 size: 15 residues. V was clipped by 2 bases and J by 7 bases, with 15 bases between them. In DNA form, the CDR3 reads TGTGCCAGCAGTTTAATGGCGGGGGCTCCTAATGAGCAGTTCTTC. Translation gives CASSLMAGAPNEQFF.

This clonotype was found many times. The chain has TRBV5-1 and TRBJ1-2; D remains ambiguous. CDR1 SGHRS and CDR2 YFSETQ come from the germline V gene. The CDR3 spans 13 residues. Trimming removed 3 bases from V and 9 bases from J, with 15 bases in between. CDR3 in amino acids: CASSSDYPGSYTF. CDR3 nucleotide sequence: TGCGCCAGCAGCTCCGATTACCCGGGGAGCTACACCTTC.

There are a few counts of this clonotype. The chain links TRBV6-6 to TRBJ2-1; TRBD2 might be the D (6 bases). Per the germline V gene, CDR1 is MNHNY and CDR2 is SVGAGI (reference sequence). This CDR3 is 14 amino acids long. V was cut by 7 bases and J by 9 bases, with 19 bases left in between. CDR3 sequence: CASIGAGTFGEQFF. The CDR3 DNA reads TGTGCCAGCATCGGGGCGGGGACGTTCGGTGAGCAGTTCTTC.

This clonotype was recorded a few times. This rearrangement joins TRBV5-4 to TRBJ1-4; no clear D gene. The germline CDR1 and CDR2 sequences are SGHNT and YYREEE (reference sequence). The V gene lost 0 bases and the J gene lost 6 bases, with 15 bases spanning the gap. CDR3 length: 16 amino acids. Written as DNA, the CDR3 is TGTGCCAGCAGCTTGGACGCCCCCGGGGTCGATGAAAAACTGTTTTTT. Translating it yields CASSLDAPGVDEKLFF.

The chain combines TRBV20-1 with TRBJ2-5; D possibly matches TRBD1 or TRBD2 (5 bases each). Trimming removed 3 bases from V and 1 base from J, with 12 bases in between. Germline loops: CDR1 DFQATT, CDR2 SNEGSKA (reference sequence). CDR3 length: 14 residues. CDR3 loop: CSASSGRLQETQYF. The CDR3 region has the DNA TGCAGTGCTAGCTCGGGACGCCTCCAAGAGACCCAGTACTTC.

The CDR3, as DNA: TGTGCCAGCAGCCTCCGACAGAACACTGAAGCTTTCTTT. Its protein is CASSLRQNTEAFF. This chain joins TRBV6-5 and TRBJ1-1; D unresolved. The CDR3 is 13 amino acids. CDR1 MNHEY and CDR2 SVGAGI come from the germline V gene. Trimming pared 6 bases from V and 1 base from J, leaving 9 bases between.

V is TRBV5-1 and J is TRBJ2-5; D may be TRBD1 or TRBD2 (5 bases each). The CDR3 spans 14 residues. The germline V gene encodes CDR1 SGHRS and CDR2 YFSETQ. Deletions cut 4 bases from V and 1 base from J, with 11 bases between. CDR3: CASSPGQLQETQYF. CDR3 coding DNA: TGCGCCAGCAGCCCGGGGCAACTCCAAGAGACCCAGTACTTC.

This clonotype was seen only a few times. The chain combines TRBV5-8 with TRBJ1-4; 10 positions agree with TRBD1. This CDR3 comprises 15 residues. J was trimmed by 4 bases and V by 3 bases; bases with no gene match: 3. CDR1 and CDR2 from the germline V gene are SGHTS and YDEGEE. CDR3 amino acids: CASSSGTGVNEKLFF. The CDR3 coding sequence is TGTGCCAGCAGCTCCGGGACAGGGGTTAATGAAAAACTGTTTTTT.

This clonotype was found a few times. The J gene is TRBJ2-5, the V gene TRBV12-3 or TRBV12-4; possibly TRBD2 for D (6 bases). CDR3 length: 14 residues. V lost 5 bases and J 5 bases, leaving 15 bases between the germline ends. The CDR3 region has the DNA TGTGCCAGCAGTCTGACCAGGGAGGCGGAGACCCAGTACTTC. It yields the protein CASSLTREAETQYF.

The count of this clonotype is one. The chain has TRBV2 and TRBJ1-3; D may be TRBD1 (5 bases). The CDR3 is 13 residues long. Germline V gene lookup returns CDR1 SNHLY and CDR2 FYNNEI. Here the CDR3 reads CASTRGAANTIYF. The CDR3 DNA reads TGTGCTTCAACCAGAGGGGCAGCGAACACCATATATTTT.

This clonotype was seen a handful of times. This chain joins TRBV27 and TRBJ1-5; D gene ambiguous. Germline lookup yields CDR1 MNHEY and CDR2 SMNVEV (reference sequence). The CDR3 contains 14 residues. V was trimmed by 6 bases and J by 3 bases, leaving 12 bases between them. The CDR3 protein is CASSRPGYNQPQHF. The CDR3 DNA sequence: TGTGCCAGCAGCCGACCGGGCTACAATCAGCCCCAGCATTTT.

This clonotype was recorded many times. V gene TRBV7-2 combines with J gene TRBJ1-3, with no clear D. Germline CDR1 is SGHTA and CDR2 is FQGNSA. V gave up 3 bases and J gave up 2 bases, with 8 bases separating them. The CDR3 is made up of 14 amino acids. CDR3: CASSLAFAGNTIYF. DNA for the CDR3: TGTGCCAGCAGCTTGGCGTTTGCTGGAAACACCATATATTTT. Supplemented by reference TRBV7-2 and TRBJ1-3, the full variable domain reads GAGVSQSPSNKVTEKGKDVELRCDPISGHTALYWYRQSLGQGLEFLIYFQGNSAPDKSGLPSDRFSAERTGGSVSTLTIQRTQQEDSAVYLCASSLAFAGNTIYFGEGSWLTVV.

The rearrangement uses TRBV6-6 and TRBJ1-2, with 9 bases fitting TRBD1. Per germline, CDR1 MNHNY and CDR2 SVGAGI (reference sequence). J was trimmed by 3 bases and V by 6 bases; bases with no gene match: 11. This CDR3 is 16 amino acids long. In DNA form, the CDR3 reads TGTGCCAGCAGCGCCGGGACAGGGATCTCCGACTATGGCTACACCTTC. Translation gives CASSAGTGISDYGYTF.

The CDR3 spells CASTTGGNQPQHF. The CDR3 bases are TGTGCCAGCACCACGGGTGGAAATCAGCCCCAGCATTTT. The gene calls are TRBV12-3 or TRBV12-4 and TRBJ1-5, with no clear D. V shed 7 bases and J shed 4 bases, with 11 bases lying between them. The CDR3 loop spans 13 amino acids.

This clonotype was detected only a few times. A much larger clonotype is one base distant, so this may be a read error. The CDR3 nucleotides read TGTGCCAGCAGCCACGACAAGAGCGGTCTAGATACGCAGTATTTT. Encoded protein: CASSHDKSGLDTQYF. The chain uses TRBV5-4 and TRBJ2-3, with a tentative D call TRBD2 (5 bases). Trimming took off 4 bases at V and 5 bases at J, with 17 bases between the two ends. The V gene's germline CDR1 is SGHNT and CDR2 YYREEE (reference sequence). The CDR3 is made up of 15 amino acids.

A few counts support this clonotype. The chain joins TRBV5-1 to TRBJ2-1, with D possibly being TRBD1 (7 bases). The CDR3 runs to 19 residues. The germline V gene encodes CDR1 SGHRS and CDR2 YFSETQ. V lost 2 bases and J lost 1, with 22 bases in between. In DNA form, the CDR3 reads TGCGCCAGCAGCTTTATCCCCGAGGGGGCCGGGGGTTCCTACAATGAGCAGTTCTTC. Its protein product is CASSFIPEGAGGSYNEQFF.

Only a few counts were recorded for this clonotype. This rearrangement joins TRBV20-1 to TRBJ1-2, with 7 bases lining up with TRBD1. Looked up from germline, CDR1 is DFQATT and CDR2 is SNEGSKA (reference sequence). There are 14 residues in the CDR3. With V trimmed by 3 bases and J by 7 bases, 11 bases remained unmatched. The CDR3 sequence: CSASLRTGDPGYTF. CDR3 coding DNA: TGCAGTGCTAGTCTCAGGACAGGTGACCCTGGCTACACCTTC.